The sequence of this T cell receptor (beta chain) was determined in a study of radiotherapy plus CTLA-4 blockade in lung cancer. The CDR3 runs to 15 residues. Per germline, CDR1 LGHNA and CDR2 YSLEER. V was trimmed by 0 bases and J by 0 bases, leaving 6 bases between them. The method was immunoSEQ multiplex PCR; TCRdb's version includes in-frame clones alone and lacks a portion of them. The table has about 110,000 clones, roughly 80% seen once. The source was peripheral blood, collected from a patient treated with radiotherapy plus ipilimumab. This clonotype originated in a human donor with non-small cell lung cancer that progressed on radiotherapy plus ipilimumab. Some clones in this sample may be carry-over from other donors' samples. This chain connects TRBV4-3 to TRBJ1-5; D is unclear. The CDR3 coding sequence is TGCGCCAGCAGCCAAGAGCAGTTTAGCAATCAGCCCCAGCATTTT. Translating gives CASSQEQFSNQPQHF.